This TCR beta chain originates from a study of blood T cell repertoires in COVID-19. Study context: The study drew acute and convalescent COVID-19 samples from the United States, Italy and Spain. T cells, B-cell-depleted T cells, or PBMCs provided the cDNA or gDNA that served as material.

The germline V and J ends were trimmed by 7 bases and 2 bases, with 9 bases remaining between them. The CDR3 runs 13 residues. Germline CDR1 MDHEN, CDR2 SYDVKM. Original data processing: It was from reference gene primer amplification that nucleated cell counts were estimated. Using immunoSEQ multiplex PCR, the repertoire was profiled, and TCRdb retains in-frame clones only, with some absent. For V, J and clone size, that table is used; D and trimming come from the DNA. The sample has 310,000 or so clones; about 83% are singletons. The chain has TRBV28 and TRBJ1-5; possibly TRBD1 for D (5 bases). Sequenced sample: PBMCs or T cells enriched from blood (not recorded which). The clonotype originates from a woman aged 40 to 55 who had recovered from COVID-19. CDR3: CASIDSRNQPQHF. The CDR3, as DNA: TGTGCCAGCATTGACAGCCGCAATCAGCCCCAGCATTTT.